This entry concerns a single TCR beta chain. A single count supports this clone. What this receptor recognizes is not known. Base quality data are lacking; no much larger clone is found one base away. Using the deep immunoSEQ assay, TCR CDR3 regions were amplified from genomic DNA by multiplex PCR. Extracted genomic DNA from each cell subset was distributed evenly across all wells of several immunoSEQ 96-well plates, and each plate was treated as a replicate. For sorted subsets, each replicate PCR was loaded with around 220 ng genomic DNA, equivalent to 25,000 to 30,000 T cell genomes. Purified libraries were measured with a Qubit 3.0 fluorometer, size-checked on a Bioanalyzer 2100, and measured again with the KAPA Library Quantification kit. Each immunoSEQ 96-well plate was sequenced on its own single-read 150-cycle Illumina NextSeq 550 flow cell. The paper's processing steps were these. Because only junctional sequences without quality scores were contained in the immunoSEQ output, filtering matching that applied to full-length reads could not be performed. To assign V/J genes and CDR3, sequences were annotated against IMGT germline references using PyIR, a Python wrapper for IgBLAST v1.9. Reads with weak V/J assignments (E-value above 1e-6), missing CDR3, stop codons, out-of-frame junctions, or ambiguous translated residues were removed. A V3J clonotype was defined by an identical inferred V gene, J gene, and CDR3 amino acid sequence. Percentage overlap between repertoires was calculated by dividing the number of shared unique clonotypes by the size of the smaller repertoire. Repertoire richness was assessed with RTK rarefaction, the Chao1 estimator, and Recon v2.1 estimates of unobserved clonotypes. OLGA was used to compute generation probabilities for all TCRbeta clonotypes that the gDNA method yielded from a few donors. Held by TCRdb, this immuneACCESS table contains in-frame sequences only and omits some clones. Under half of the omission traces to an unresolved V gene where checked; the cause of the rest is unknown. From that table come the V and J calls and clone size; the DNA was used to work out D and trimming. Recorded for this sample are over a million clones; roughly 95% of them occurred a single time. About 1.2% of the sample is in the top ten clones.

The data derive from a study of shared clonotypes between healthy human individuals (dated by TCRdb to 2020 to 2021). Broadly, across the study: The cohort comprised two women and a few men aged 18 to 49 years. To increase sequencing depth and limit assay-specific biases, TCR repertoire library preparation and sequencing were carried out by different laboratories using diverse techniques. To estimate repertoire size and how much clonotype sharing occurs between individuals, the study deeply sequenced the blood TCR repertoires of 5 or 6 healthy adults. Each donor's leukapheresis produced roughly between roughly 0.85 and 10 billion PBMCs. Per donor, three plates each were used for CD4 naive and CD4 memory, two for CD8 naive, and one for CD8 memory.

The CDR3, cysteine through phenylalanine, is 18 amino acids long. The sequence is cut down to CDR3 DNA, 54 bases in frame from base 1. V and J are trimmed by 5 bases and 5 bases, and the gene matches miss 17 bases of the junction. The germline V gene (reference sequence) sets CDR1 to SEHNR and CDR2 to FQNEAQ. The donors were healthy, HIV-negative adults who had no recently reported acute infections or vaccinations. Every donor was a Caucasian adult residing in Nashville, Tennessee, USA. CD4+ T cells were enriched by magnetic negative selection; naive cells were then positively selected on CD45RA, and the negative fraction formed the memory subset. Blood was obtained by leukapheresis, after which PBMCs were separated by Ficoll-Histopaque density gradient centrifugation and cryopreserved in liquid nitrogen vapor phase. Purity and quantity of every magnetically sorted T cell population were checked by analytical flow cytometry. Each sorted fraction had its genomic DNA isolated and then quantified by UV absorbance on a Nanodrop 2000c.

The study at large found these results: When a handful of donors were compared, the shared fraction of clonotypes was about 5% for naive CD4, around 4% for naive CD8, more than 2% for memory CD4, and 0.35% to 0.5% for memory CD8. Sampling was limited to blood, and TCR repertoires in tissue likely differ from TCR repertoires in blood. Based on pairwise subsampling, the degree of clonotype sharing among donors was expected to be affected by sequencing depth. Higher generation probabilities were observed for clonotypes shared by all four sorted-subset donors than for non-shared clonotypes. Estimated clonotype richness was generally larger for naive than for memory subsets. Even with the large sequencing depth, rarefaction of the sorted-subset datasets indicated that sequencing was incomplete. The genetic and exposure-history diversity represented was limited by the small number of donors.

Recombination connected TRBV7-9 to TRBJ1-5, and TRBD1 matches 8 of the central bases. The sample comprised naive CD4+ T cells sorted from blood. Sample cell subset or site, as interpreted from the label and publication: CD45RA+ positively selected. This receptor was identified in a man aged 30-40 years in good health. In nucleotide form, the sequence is TGTGCCAGCAGCCGAGGTACGCAAGGACAGGGAGGGCATCAGCCCCAGCATTTT. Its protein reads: CASSRGTQGQGGHQPQHF.